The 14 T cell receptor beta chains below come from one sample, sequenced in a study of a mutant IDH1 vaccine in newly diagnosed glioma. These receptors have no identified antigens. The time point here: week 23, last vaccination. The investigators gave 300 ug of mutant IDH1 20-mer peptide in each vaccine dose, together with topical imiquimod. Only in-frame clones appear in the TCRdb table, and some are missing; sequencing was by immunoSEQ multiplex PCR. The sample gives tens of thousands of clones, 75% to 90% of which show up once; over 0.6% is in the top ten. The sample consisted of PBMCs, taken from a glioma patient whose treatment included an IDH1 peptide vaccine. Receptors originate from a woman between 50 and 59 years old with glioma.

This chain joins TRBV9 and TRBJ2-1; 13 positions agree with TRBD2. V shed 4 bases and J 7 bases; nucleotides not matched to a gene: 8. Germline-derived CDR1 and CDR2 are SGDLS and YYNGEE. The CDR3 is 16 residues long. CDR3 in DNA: TGTGCCAGCAGCCCCCGGACTAGCGGGAGCATGAATGAGCAGTTCTTC. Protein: CASSPRTSGSMNEQFF.

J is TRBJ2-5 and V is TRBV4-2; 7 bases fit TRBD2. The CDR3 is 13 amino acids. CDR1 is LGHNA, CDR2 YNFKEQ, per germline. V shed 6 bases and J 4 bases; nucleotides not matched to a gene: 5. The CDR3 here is CASSGGRGETQYF. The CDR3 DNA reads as TGTGCCAGCAGTGGGGGGAGGGGAGAGACCCAGTACTTC.

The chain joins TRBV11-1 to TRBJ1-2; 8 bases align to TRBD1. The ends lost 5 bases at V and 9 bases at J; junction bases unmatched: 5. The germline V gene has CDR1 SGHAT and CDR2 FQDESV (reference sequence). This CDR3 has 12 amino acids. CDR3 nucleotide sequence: TGTGCCAGCAGCGGGGACAGGTCGAGCTACACCTTC. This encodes CASSGDRSSYTF. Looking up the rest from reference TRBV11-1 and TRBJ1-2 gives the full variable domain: EAEVAQSPRYKITEKSQAVAFWCDPISGHATLYWYRQILGQGPELLVQFQDESVVDDSQLPKDRFSAERLKGVDSTLKIQPAELGDSAMYLCASSGDRSSYTFGSGTRLTVV.

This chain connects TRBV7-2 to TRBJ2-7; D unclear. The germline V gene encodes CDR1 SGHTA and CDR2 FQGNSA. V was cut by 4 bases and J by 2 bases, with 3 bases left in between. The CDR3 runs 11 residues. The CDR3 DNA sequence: TGTGCCAGCAGCTCCACCTACGAGCAGTACTTC. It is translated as CASSSTYEQYF. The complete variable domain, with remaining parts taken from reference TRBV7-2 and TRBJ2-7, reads GAGVSQSPSNKVTEKGKDVELRCDPISGHTALYWYRQSLGQGLEFLIYFQGNSAPDKSGLPSDRFSAERTGGSVSTLTIQRTQQEDSAVYLCASSSTYEQYFGPGTRLTVT.

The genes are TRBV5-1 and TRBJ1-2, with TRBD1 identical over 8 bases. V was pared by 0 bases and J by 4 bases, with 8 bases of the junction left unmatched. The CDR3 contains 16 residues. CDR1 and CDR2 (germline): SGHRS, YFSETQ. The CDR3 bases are TGCGCCAGCAGCTTGGTAACCCAGGGGGCAAGCTATGGCTACACCTTC. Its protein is CASSLVTQGASYGYTF.

The CDR3 sequence is CASSGIQGFDYGYTF. The CDR3 bases are TGTGCCAGCAGCGGAATTCAGGGATTTGACTATGGCTACACCTTC. The chain joins TRBV9 to TRBJ1-2; D possibly corresponds to TRBD1 (5 bases). The germline gives CDR1 SGDLS, CDR2 YYNGEE. This CDR3 region has 15 residues. The V gene lost 3 bases and the J gene lost 3 bases, with 15 bases spanning the gap.

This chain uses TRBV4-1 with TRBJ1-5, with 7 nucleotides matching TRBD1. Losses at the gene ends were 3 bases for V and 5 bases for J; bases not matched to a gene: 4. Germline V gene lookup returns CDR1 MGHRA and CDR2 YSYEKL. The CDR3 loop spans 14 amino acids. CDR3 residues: CASSHTGAYQPQHF. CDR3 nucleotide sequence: TGCGCCAGCAGCCACACAGGGGCATATCAGCCCCAGCATTTT.

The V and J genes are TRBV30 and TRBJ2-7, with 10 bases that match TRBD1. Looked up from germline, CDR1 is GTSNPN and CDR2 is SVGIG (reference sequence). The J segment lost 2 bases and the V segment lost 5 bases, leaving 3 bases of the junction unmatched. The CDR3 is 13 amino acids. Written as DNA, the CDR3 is TGTGCCTGGGCCGGGACAGGGGCCTACGAGCAGTACTTC. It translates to CAWAGTGAYEQYF.

CDR3 sequence (DNA): TGTGCCATCAGCGAGAGGGGTCTTAGCACAGATACGCAGTATTTT. It codes for CAISERGLSTDTQYF. The chain recombines TRBV10-3 with TRBJ2-3, with D tentatively TRBD1 or TRBD2 (5 bases each). The CDR3 contains 15 residues. Trimming removed 6 bases from V and 0 bases from J, with 13 bases in between. CDR1 ENHRY and CDR2 SYGVKD come from the germline V gene.

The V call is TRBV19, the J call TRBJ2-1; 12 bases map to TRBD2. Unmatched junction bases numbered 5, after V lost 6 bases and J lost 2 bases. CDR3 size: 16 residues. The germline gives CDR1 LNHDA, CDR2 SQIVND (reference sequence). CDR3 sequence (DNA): TGTGCCAGTAGACCCAGACTAGCGGGAGCCTACAATGAGCAGTTCTTC. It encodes CASRPRLAGAYNEQFF.

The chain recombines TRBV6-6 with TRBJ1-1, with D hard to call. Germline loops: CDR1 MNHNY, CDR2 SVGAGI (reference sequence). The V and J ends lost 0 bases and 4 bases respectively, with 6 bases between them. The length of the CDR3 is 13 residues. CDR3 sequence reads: CASSYSKGTEAFF. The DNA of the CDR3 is TGTGCCAGCAGTTACTCGAAAGGCACTGAAGCTTTCTTT.

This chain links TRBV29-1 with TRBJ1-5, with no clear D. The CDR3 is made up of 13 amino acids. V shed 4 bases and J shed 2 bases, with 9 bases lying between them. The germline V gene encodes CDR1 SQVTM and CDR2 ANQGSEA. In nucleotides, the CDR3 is TGCAGCGTTGTTAGCGGCGGCAATCAGCCCCAGCATTTT. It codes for CSVVSGGNQPQHF.

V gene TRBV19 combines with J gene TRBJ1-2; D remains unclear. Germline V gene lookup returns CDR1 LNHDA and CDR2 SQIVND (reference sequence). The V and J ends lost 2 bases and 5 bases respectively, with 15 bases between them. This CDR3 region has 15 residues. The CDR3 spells CASSIRTLGFYGYTF. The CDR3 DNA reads TGTGCCAGTAGTATACGGACGCTCGGATTTTATGGCTACACCTTC.

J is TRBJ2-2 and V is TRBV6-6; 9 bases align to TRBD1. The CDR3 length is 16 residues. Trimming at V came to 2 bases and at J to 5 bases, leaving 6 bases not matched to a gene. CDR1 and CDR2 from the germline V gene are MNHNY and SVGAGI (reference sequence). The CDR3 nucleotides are TGTGCCAGCAGTTACGTTCGACAGGGGGGAACCGGGGAGCTGTTTTTT. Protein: CASSYVRQGGTGELFF.